A single sample is the source of the 17 T cell receptor beta chains below, sequenced in a study of blood T cell repertoires in COVID-19 (dated by TCRdb to the early 2020s). The library was made by the immunoSEQ multiplex PCR assay. TCRdb limited this immuneACCESS table to in-frame rearrangements with V and J called. A share of clones is missing; checked studies link under half to unresolved V genes, and the rest is unexplained. In this sample the table shows about 270,000 clones, about 86% of which occur a single time. The ten largest clones add up to roughly 12% of the sample. Sequencing input: peripheral blood. These receptors originate from a woman aged 25 to 39 with COVID-19, enrolled during active disease.

This clone has just a few counts. The genes are TRBV7-8 and TRBJ1-2, with 7 nucleotides matching TRBD1. CDR1 and CDR2 from the germline V gene are SGHVS and FQNEAQ. V shed 2 bases and J 8 bases; nucleotides not matched to a gene: 11. The CDR3 is 15 residues long. The CDR3 DNA follows: TGTGCCAGCAGCTTAAAAGCCGAGGGGGCGTTAGGCTACACCTTC. This codes for CASSLKAEGALGYTF.

This clone has only one observation. V usage is TRBV6-6 and J usage is TRBJ1-1; no reliable D call. Germline V gene lookup returns CDR1 MNHNY and CDR2 SVGAGI (reference sequence). The CDR3 extends over 12 amino acids. The ends were cut back, 0 bases at V and 10 bases at J, with 9 bases in the middle. CDR3 amino acids: CASSYSGVSAFF. CDR3 bases: TGTGCCAGCAGTTACTCCGGGGTGTCAGCTTTCTTT.

The V and J genes are TRBV3-1 (or the pseudogene TRBV3-2) and TRBJ1-4, with TRBD1 matching over 8 bases. V lost 8 bases, J lost 4 bases, and 3 bases stayed unmatched. The CDR3 is made up of 13 amino acids. Germline V gives CDR1 LGHDT, CDR2 YNNKEL (reference sequence). CDR3 amino acids: CASGDRNNEKLFF. In nucleotides, the CDR3 is TGTGCCAGCGGGGACAGGAATAATGAAAAACTGTTTTTT.

The V gene is TRBV6-5, the J gene TRBJ1-3; the match to TRBD1 covers 8 bases. Germline CDR1 is MNHEY and CDR2 is SVGAGI. V was pared by 4 bases and J by 6 bases, with 5 bases of the junction left unmatched. This CDR3 has 14 residues. Here the CDR3 DNA reads TGTGCCAGCAGTTCCCGGGACAGGCAAAACACCATATATTTT. Encoded protein: CASSSRDRQNTIYF.

In its sample, this clone was seen once. The V and J genes are TRBV12-3 or TRBV12-4 and TRBJ2-3, with D perhaps matching TRBD2 (6 bases). This CDR3 spans 13 amino acids. Trimming shortened V by 8 bases and J by 6 bases, and 15 bases separated the two germline ends. In nucleotides, the CDR3 is TGTGCCAGCGGGATTAGGGCGGGGGATACGCAGTATTTT. It encodes CASGIRAGDTQYF.

This clone was seen just once. V gene TRBV5-1 combines with J gene TRBJ1-4; no clear D gene. V lost 1 base to trimming and J lost 0 bases, with 7 bases between them. The CDR3 has 15 amino acids. From germline, CDR1 is SGHRS and CDR2 YFSETQ. In DNA form, the CDR3 reads TGCGCCAGCAGCTTGACGGGGACAACTAATGAAAAACTGTTTTTT. Translated, it gives CASSLTGTTNEKLFF.

The chain recombines TRBV4-1 with TRBJ2-2; 9 nucleotides match TRBD2. The CDR3 contains 14 residues. The trim removed 8 bases at V and 3 bases at J, leaving 4 bases unmatched. Looked up from germline, CDR1 is MGHRA and CDR2 is YSYEKL. The CDR3 DNA is TGCGCCAGCTCTATAGCGGGGGACACCGGGGAGCTGTTTTTT. Encoded protein: CASSIAGDTGELFF.

V and J are TRBV3-1 (or the pseudogene TRBV3-2) and TRBJ1-6; weak D call: TRBD1 (5 bases). The CDR3 loop spans 17 amino acids. CDR1 and CDR2 (germline): LGHDT, YNNKEL (reference sequence). V shed 4 bases and J shed 7 bases, with 20 bases lying between them. In DNA form, the CDR3 reads TGTGCCAGCAGCCCCGCGCTAGGGGTTTGGTCAAATTCACCCCTCCACTTT. This sequence encodes CASSPALGVWSNSPLHF.

This chain connects TRBV30 to TRBJ1-1, with D possibly matching TRBD1 (5 bases). The ends were cut back, 2 bases at V and 6 bases at J, with 10 bases in the middle. The germline V gene encodes CDR1 GTSNPN and CDR2 SVGIG (reference sequence). This CDR3 contains 12 residues. The CDR3 DNA reads TGTGCCTGGAGTCCCGTGGGGCCTGAAGCTTTCTTT. Translated: CAWSPVGPEAFF.

The chain couples TRBV5-1 to TRBJ2-1; 7 bases line up with TRBD1. This CDR3 has 14 residues. Germline loops: CDR1 SGHRS, CDR2 YFSETQ. The V gene end was trimmed by 2 bases and the J gene end by 12 bases; junction bases not matched to a gene: 11. For the CDR3, the DNA is TGCGCCAGCAGCTTACAAACAGGGGATTCGGGGCAGTTCTTC. It translates to CASSLQTGDSGQFF.

The J gene is TRBJ1-1, the V gene TRBV7-8; TRBD1 might be the D (5 bases). The germline V and J ends were trimmed by 1 base and 7 bases, with 16 bases remaining between them. CDR1 is SGHVS, CDR2 FQNEAQ, per germline. The CDR3 loop spans 15 amino acids. CDR3 residues: CASSLGSGRGGEAFF. CDR3 nucleotides: TGTGCCAGCAGCTTAGGATCCGGGAGGGGTGGTGAAGCTTTCTTT.

This rearrangement joins TRBV19 to TRBJ2-7, with D possibly being TRBD1 (6 bases). CDR3 size: 15 residues. Between the trimmed V and J ends, which lost 5 bases and 1 base, there was a span of 15 bases. Per germline, CDR1 LNHDA and CDR2 SQIVND (reference sequence). The CDR3 DNA is TGTGCCAGTAGTCGGACAGAGGAAGGGTCCTACGAGCAGTACTTC. Translation gives CASSRTEEGSYEQYF. Using reference TRBV19 and TRBJ2-7 for the parts outside the CDR3, the full variable domain is DGGITQSPKYLFRKEGQNVTLSCEQNLNHDAMYWYRQDPGQGLRLIYYSQIVNDFQKGDIAEGYSVSREKKESFPLTVTSAQKNPTAFYLCASSRTEEGSYEQYFGPGTRLTVT.

This chain joins TRBV13 and TRBJ2-2, with 11 bases fitting TRBD2. CDR3 length: 17 residues. The junction had 7 bases not matched to a gene; V was cut back by 4 bases and J by 3 bases. The germline V gene encodes CDR1 PRHDT and CDR2 FYEKMQ (reference sequence). CDR3 sequence (DNA): TGTGCCAGCAGCTCTTCTAGCGGGGGGTCATACACCGGGGAGCTGTTTTTT. It is translated as CASSSSSGGSYTGELFF.

This chain links TRBV18 with TRBJ2-3; D might be TRBD2 (6 bases). Deletions cut 3 bases from V and 5 bases from J, with 15 bases between. The CDR3 is made up of 15 amino acids. The germline V gene encodes CDR1 KGHSH and CDR2 LQKENI. The CDR3 protein is CASSPLGTEGDTQYF. CDR3 in DNA: TGTGCCAGCTCACCTCTCGGGACGGAGGGAGATACGCAGTATTTT.

This chain uses TRBV29-1 with TRBJ1-1; the match to TRBD1 covers 9 bases. Trimming at V came to 5 bases and at J to 3 bases, leaving 10 bases not matched to a gene. The CDR3 extends over 15 amino acids. The germline V gene has CDR1 SQVTM and CDR2 ANQGSEA. CDR3 region: CSVYPGQGLDTEAFF. The DNA for the CDR3 is TGCAGCGTTTATCCGGGACAGGGTTTGGACACTGAAGCTTTCTTT.

The chain combines TRBV5-1 with TRBJ1-2; 7 bases map to TRBD1. V lost 2 bases, J lost 4 bases, and 5 bases stayed unmatched. CDR3 length equals 14 residues. Per the germline V gene, CDR1 is SGHRS and CDR2 is YFSETQ. CDR3 DNA sequence: TGCGCCAGCAGCTTTGGGACAGCCTTCTATGGCTACACCTTC. It specifies CASSFGTAFYGYTF. The full variable domain, its missing parts supplied by reference TRBV5-1 and TRBJ1-2, is KAGVTQTPRYLIKTRGQQVTLSCSPISGHRSVSWYQQTPGQGLQFLFEYFSETQRNKGNFPGRFSGRQFSNSRSEMNVSTLELGDSALYLCASSFGTAFYGYTFGSGTRLTVV.

This clone was found once. The chain links TRBV6-5 to TRBJ2-1, with 7 bases aligning to TRBD2. After removal of 6 bases from V and 8 bases from J, the junction contained 4 bases not matched to a gene. This CDR3 spans 12 amino acids. CDR1 is MNHEY and CDR2 is SVGAGI in the germline V gene. The CDR3 here is CASRGGYDEQFF. As DNA, the CDR3 is TGTGCCAGCAGGGGGGGGTACGATGAGCAGTTCTTC.